The next 32 T cell receptor beta chains were all read from a single sample in a study of T cell responses to AZD1222 COVID-19 vaccine. The protocol was immunoSEQ multiplex PCR, while the TCRdb copy is restricted to in-frame clones and leaves out a portion. The sample lists around 76,000 clones, around 84% seen once, with more than 10% in the top ten. Sequenced here: peripheral blood, sampled on day 0 of AZD1222 vaccination. These receptors originate from an adult in good health.

This chain joins TRBV14 and TRBJ1-4, with 7 nucleotides matching TRBD1. CDR3 size: 14 residues. J was trimmed by 5 bases and V by 6 bases; bases with no gene match: 6. Germline lookup yields CDR1 SGHDN and CDR2 FVKESK. CDR3 amino acids: CASRMTGRNEKLFF. CDR3 coding DNA: TGTGCCAGCAGGATGACAGGGCGAAATGAAAAACTGTTTTTT.

The chain carries TRBV19 and TRBJ2-5; no clear D gene. Trimming left V 5 bases short and J 4 bases short, with 11 bases between. There are 13 residues in the CDR3. Germline V gives CDR1 LNHDA, CDR2 SQIVND (reference sequence). The CDR3 sequence: CASSQRFAETQYF. The CDR3 DNA is TGTGCCAGTAGTCAAAGATTCGCAGAGACCCAGTACTTC. Looking up the rest from reference TRBV19 and TRBJ2-5 gives the full variable domain: DGGITQSPKYLFRKEGQNVTLSCEQNLNHDAMYWYRQDPGQGLRLIYYSQIVNDFQKGDIAEGYSVSREKKESFPLTVTSAQKNPTAFYLCASSQRFAETQYFGPGTRLLVL.

The rearrangement joins TRBV9 to TRBJ1-3; 11 bases are a match to TRBD1. V shed 4 bases and J 5 bases; nucleotides not matched to a gene: 14. The CDR3 spans 18 residues. CDR1 and CDR2 (germline): SGDLS, YYNGEE. The CDR3 coding sequence is TGTGCCAGCAGCCCCGGACAGGGGGCACCAAATAGGAGAAACACCATATATTTT. Its protein product is CASSPGQGAPNRRNTIYF.

The CDR3 is CASSYEDGYTF. CDR3 in DNA: TGTGCCAGCAGCTACGAAGATGGCTACACCTTC. This sequence joins TRBV7-9 and TRBJ1-2; D is unresolved. Germline V CDR1 and CDR2: SEHNR, FQNEAQ (reference sequence). CDR3 length equals 11 residues. The V and J ends lost 4 bases and 6 bases respectively, with 6 bases between them.

The chain employs TRBV11-2 and TRBJ2-5; weak D call: TRBD2 (6 bases). The CDR3 covers 15 residues. V was pared by 0 bases and J by 5 bases, with 13 bases between. CDR1 and CDR2 from the germline V gene are SGHAT and FQNNGV. The CDR3 protein is CASSLETGDGETQYF. The CDR3 DNA reads as TGTGCCAGCAGCTTAGAAACGGGGGACGGGGAGACCCAGTACTTC.

This rearrangement joins TRBV5-1 to TRBJ1-4; D is unclear. The CDR3 totals 15 residues. Trimming removed 0 bases at V and 10 bases at J, with 16 bases between. CDR1 is SGHRS, CDR2 YFSETQ, per germline. DNA for the CDR3: TGCGCCAGCAGCTTGGGAACAACCGGAGGAGGAAAACTGTTTTTT. It codes for CASSLGTTGGGKLFF.

This clone was seen a handful of times. Mismatch with germline at one junction end may stem from a read error. The chain is built from TRBV5-4 and TRBJ1-2, with TRBD1 matching over 8 bases. There are 15 residues in the CDR3. Per the germline V gene, CDR1 is SGHNT and CDR2 is YYREEE (reference sequence). The CDR3 here is CASSIDRGAKYGYTF. Here the CDR3 DNA reads TGTGCCAGCAGCATCGACAGGGGCGCTAAGTATGGCTACACCTTC.

The V call is TRBV24-1, the J call TRBJ1-1; tentatively, D is TRBD1 (5 bases). V was trimmed by 9 bases and J by 4 bases, leaving 11 bases between them. The CDR3 consists of 12 residues. The germline V gene has CDR1 KGHDR and CDR2 SFDVKD. The CDR3 DNA follows: TGTGCCACCCGGGGGTTAGGCACTGAAGCTTTCTTT. Its protein product is CATRGLGTEAFF.

There are a few counts of this clone. V gene TRBV2 combines with J gene TRBJ2-7; D is unresolved. The V and J ends lost 10 bases and 1 base respectively, with 11 bases between them. The CDR3 is 12 residues long. Germline V gene lookup returns CDR1 SNHLY and CDR2 FYNNEI. In nucleotides, the CDR3 is TGTGCCACCTCCAGGAAATCCTACGAGCAGTACTTC. Translated, it gives CATSRKSYEQYF.

The gene calls are TRBV5-1 and TRBJ2-2, with 7 bases aligning to TRBD1. This CDR3 has 13 residues. The germline V gene has CDR1 SGHRS and CDR2 YFSETQ. V lost 5 bases, J lost 6 bases, and 4 bases stayed unmatched. In DNA, the CDR3 is TGCGCCAGCAGTATACAGGGGTCCGGGGAGCTGTTTTTT. Encoded protein: CASSIQGSGELFF.

This chain connects TRBV6-2 or TRBV6-3 to TRBJ2-7, with D uncertain. This CDR3 comprises 15 residues. V lost 0 bases to trimming and J lost 0 bases, with 9 bases between them. The germline gives CDR1 MNHEY, CDR2 SVGEGT. Here the CDR3 reads CASSYSRRGSYEQYF. In DNA, the CDR3 is TGTGCCAGCAGTTACTCGAGGCGCGGCTCCTACGAGCAGTACTTC.

This clone was detected a few times. This sequence joins TRBV2 and TRBJ1-5, with D hard to call. V gave up 5 bases and J gave up 3 bases, with 5 bases separating them. This CDR3 spans 12 amino acids. The germline gives CDR1 SNHLY, CDR2 FYNNEI. CDR3 amino acids: CASSSPNQPQHF. The CDR3, as DNA: TGTGCCAGCAGTTCCCCCAATCAGCCCCAGCATTTT.

The J gene is TRBJ2-1, the V gene TRBV7-9; D unclear. CDR1 and CDR2 (germline): SEHNR, FQNEAQ (reference sequence). There are 13 residues in the CDR3. V was cut by 1 base and J by 6 bases, with 7 bases left in between. The CDR3 bases are TGTGCCAGCAGCTTAGAGGGAAGCAATGAGCAGTTCTTC. Translating it yields CASSLEGSNEQFF.

This clone was counted a single time. V usage is TRBV2 and J usage is TRBJ2-5; TRBD1 or TRBD2 may be the D gene (5 bases each). Deletions cut 6 bases from V and 2 bases from J, with 13 bases between. The CDR3 spans 14 residues. Germline CDR1 is SNHLY and CDR2 is FYNNEI. CDR3 DNA sequence: TGTGCCAGCAGAATGGGACCGCTTCAAGAGACCCAGTACTTC. As protein: CASRMGPLQETQYF.

The chain uses TRBV6-5 and TRBJ1-2; weak D call: TRBD1 (5 bases). CDR1 MNHEY and CDR2 SVGAGI come from the germline V gene. Trimming stripped 4 bases from V and 8 bases from J, with 17 bases between. CDR3 size: 14 residues. The CDR3 protein is CASSFRGRVRGYTF. DNA of the CDR3: TGTGCCAGCAGTTTTAGGGGTCGGGTTCGGGGCTACACCTTC.

The chain combines TRBV28 with TRBJ1-2; no firm D call. The CDR3 sequence is 14 residues long. V lost 4 bases and J lost 7, with 16 bases in between. Germline V gene sequence: CDR1 MDHEN, CDR2 SYDVKM. The CDR3 protein is CASSSPGPNSGYTF. The CDR3 coding sequence is TGTGCCAGCAGTTCCCCTGGACCTAATTCTGGCTACACCTTC.

V is TRBV7-2 and J is TRBJ2-1; D is undetermined. With 6 bases removed from V and 4 bases from J, the gap between germline ends came to 4 bases. Germline V gene lookup returns CDR1 SGHTA and CDR2 FQGNSA. The CDR3 runs to 11 residues. The CDR3: CASRNYNEQFF. The DNA of the CDR3 is TGTGCCAGCAGAAATTACAATGAGCAGTTCTTC.

The V call is TRBV15, the J call TRBJ1-2, with 7 nucleotides matching TRBD1. V gave up 5 bases and J gave up 2 bases; unmatched junction bases: 8. The CDR3 spans 15 residues. Germline loops: CDR1 LNHNV, CDR2 YYDKDF (reference sequence). The CDR3 protein is CATSPREGQNYGYTF. CDR3 sequence (DNA): TGTGCCACCAGCCCCCGGGAGGGACAGAACTATGGCTACACCTTC.

The genes are TRBV25-1 and TRBJ2-1, with a tentative D call TRBD2 (6 bases). CDR3 length: 15 residues. Germline V lookup: CDR1 MGHDK, CDR2 SYGVNS. Trimming took off 11 bases at V and 0 bases at J, with 17 bases between the two ends. In DNA form, the CDR3 reads TGTGCCGTGAAGGATAGCGGAAGCTCCTACAATGAGCAGTTCTTC. This codes for CAVKDSGSSYNEQFF.

V gene TRBV11-1 combines with J gene TRBJ1-6; no clear D. This CDR3 region has 13 residues. Germline V gives CDR1 SGHAT, CDR2 FQDESV (reference sequence). V dropped 3 bases and J dropped 5 bases, with 5 bases sitting between them. This CDR3 reads CASSFGNNSPLHF. In DNA, the CDR3 is TGTGCCAGCAGCTTCGGGAATAATTCACCCCTCCACTTT. The complete variable domain, with remaining parts taken from reference TRBV11-1 and TRBJ1-6, reads EAEVAQSPRYKITEKSQAVAFWCDPISGHATLYWYRQILGQGPELLVQFQDESVVDDSQLPKDRFSAERLKGVDSTLKIQPAELGDSAMYLCASSFGNNSPLHFGNGTRLTVT.

The chain carries TRBV3-1 (or the pseudogene TRBV3-2) and TRBJ1-1; possible D gene TRBD1, 6 bases. Germline V gene data show CDR1 as LGHDT and CDR2 as YNNKEL (reference sequence). This CDR3 has 17 amino acids. The germline V and J ends were trimmed by 1 base and 0 bases, with 15 bases remaining between them. The CDR3 here is CASSQVGALNLNTEAFF. The CDR3 bases are TGTGCCAGCAGCCAAGTGGGGGCACTCAATTTGAACACTGAAGCTTTCTTT.

The V gene is TRBV11-3, the J gene TRBJ1-1; 7 nucleotides agree with TRBD1. Germline CDR1 and CDR2: SGHNT and YENEEA. The trim removed 3 bases at V and 0 bases at J, leaving 16 bases unmatched. The CDR3 runs 19 residues. CDR3 coding DNA: TGTGCCAGCAGCTTGGGCAGGGGGTTTTCTAGGGATATGAACACTGAAGCTTTCTTT. It encodes CASSLGRGFSRDMNTEAFF.

V gene TRBV7-9 combines with J gene TRBJ2-5, with D maybe TRBD1 (5 bases). The germline CDR1 and CDR2 sequences are SEHNR and FQNEAQ (reference sequence). The CDR3 spans 14 residues. Trimming cost V 7 bases and J 5 bases, with 17 bases left between them. DNA of the CDR3: TGTGCCAGCACTGAAGGGGCCGGCGGCGAGACCCAGTACTTC. The encoded protein is CASTEGAGGETQYF.

The table lists this clone with a count of one. The V gene is TRBV19, the J gene TRBJ2-7; tentatively, D is TRBD1 or TRBD2 (5 bases each). Germline V gene data show CDR1 as LNHDA and CDR2 as SQIVND (reference sequence). The ends were cut back, 3 bases at V and 0 bases at J, with 9 bases in the middle. The CDR3 spans 14 residues. The CDR3 spells CASSIRGVSYEQYF. The CDR3 coding sequence is TGTGCCAGTAGTATTAGGGGAGTCTCCTACGAGCAGTACTTC.

The chain links TRBV19 to TRBJ1-5; D gene uncertain. The germline V gene encodes CDR1 LNHDA and CDR2 SQIVND (reference sequence). The V and J ends lost 6 bases and 3 bases respectively, with 9 bases between them. This CDR3 is built from 13 residues. CDR3 nucleotides: TGTGCCAGTAGGTTCGAAAACAATCAGCCCCAGCATTTT. Translation gives CASRFENNQPQHF.

The chain couples TRBV28 to TRBJ2-7; D tentatively reads TRBD1 or TRBD2 (5 bases each). V lost 6 bases to trimming and J lost 2 bases, with 17 bases between them. The CDR3 sequence is 15 residues long. Per germline, CDR1 MDHEN and CDR2 SYDVKM. The CDR3 bases are TGTGCCAGCAGGGGCAATGGGGACCGAGCCTACGAGCAGTACTTC. Translated, it gives CASRGNGDRAYEQYF.

This clone has just one count. The V gene is TRBV9, the J gene TRBJ2-7; weak D call: TRBD2 (5 bases). V was cut by 2 bases and J by 3 bases, with 18 bases left in between. The CDR3 length is 16 residues. Germline CDR1 and CDR2: SGDLS and YYNGEE. CDR3 residues: CASSVSVGPGSYEQYF. CDR3 nucleotides: TGTGCCAGCAGCGTTAGTGTGGGCCCGGGGAGCTACGAGCAGTACTTC.

The rearrangement joins TRBV24-1 to TRBJ2-2; the match to TRBD2 covers 7 bases. This CDR3 is built from 16 residues. The V gene end was trimmed by 4 bases and the J gene end by 0 bases; junction bases not matched to a gene: 4. Per the germline V gene, CDR1 is KGHDR and CDR2 is SFDVKD. The CDR3 loop is CATSEWTSTNTGELFF. The CDR3 nucleotides read TGTGCCACCAGTGAGTGGACTAGTACGAACACCGGGGAGCTGTTTTTT.

The chain carries TRBV5-6 and TRBJ1-5; possibly TRBD1 for D (5 bases). Trimming removed 4 bases from V and 7 bases from J, with 12 bases in between. The V gene's germline CDR1 is SGHDT and CDR2 YYEEEE. The CDR3 runs 13 residues. CDR3 in amino acids: CASSRAGYQPQHF. The CDR3 DNA follows: TGTGCCAGCAGCAGGGCAGGGTACCAGCCCCAGCATTTT.

This chain links TRBV6-2 or TRBV6-3 with TRBJ1-4, with D tentatively TRBD1 (5 bases). CDR3 size: 14 residues. Trimming removed 4 bases at V and 8 bases at J, with 14 bases between. Germline CDR1 and CDR2: MNHEY and SVGEGT. The CDR3 loop is CASSSPRGREKLFF. The CDR3 region has the DNA TGTGCCAGCAGTTCCCCACGGGGACGGGAAAAACTGTTTTTT.

The rearrangement uses TRBV4-3 and TRBJ1-3; D call uncertain. The germline V gene has CDR1 LGHNA and CDR2 YSLEER. Trimming left V 1 base short and J 0 bases short, with 10 bases between. The CDR3 has 16 residues. The CDR3: CASSQGMGGSGNTIYF. CDR3 bases: TGCGCCAGCAGCCAAGGTATGGGCGGCTCTGGAAACACCATATATTTT.

This clone was recorded only once. This chain connects TRBV5-1 to TRBJ2-7; tentatively, D is TRBD1 or TRBD2 (5 bases each). The CDR3 length is 15 residues. The V end lost 4 bases, the J end lost 2 bases, and 16 bases lay between the germline ends. Per germline, CDR1 SGHRS and CDR2 YFSETQ. Written as DNA, the CDR3 is TGCGCCAGCAGCACCTCCGGGACGGTGACCTACGAGCAGTACTTC. As protein: CASSTSGTVTYEQYF.